This TCR beta chain was sequenced for a study of blood T cell repertoires in COVID-19. On the study more broadly: Donors in the United States, Italy and Spain gave samples during acute or convalescent COVID-19. PBMCs, B-cell-depleted T cells, or T cells were the source of the cDNA or gDNA that made up the material.

The CDR3 is made up of 19 amino acids. Trimming took 1 base from V and 0 from J; bases not matched to a gene: 9. Germline V lookup: CDR1 KGHDR, CDR2 SFDVKD. Per the original data handling: It was from reference gene primer amplification that nucleated cell counts were estimated. Profiled with immunoSEQ multiplex PCR; TCRdb holds only in-frame clones, not every one. V and J calls and clone size are as listed in that table; D and trimming were resolved from the DNA. The sample yields around 150,000 clones, roughly 85% seen once. The clonotype comes from a man in his 70s with acute or convalescent COVID-19. The J gene is TRBJ2-2, the V gene TRBV24-1; TRBD2 aligns across 8 bases. Sequences were obtained from peripheral blood. In DNA, the CDR3 is TGTGCCACCAGTGATTTCGGCGGACTAGCAGGGTCGAACACCGGGGAGCTGTTTTTT. It encodes CATSDFGGLAGSNTGELFF.